The 29 T cell receptor beta chains presented below share a single source sample, sequenced in a study of shared clonotypes between healthy human individuals (dated by TCRdb to 2019 to 2021). The library relied on the immunoSEQ multiplex PCR assay. Held by TCRdb, this immuneACCESS table contains in-frame sequences only and omits some clones. Under half of the omission traces to an unresolved V gene where checked; the cause of the rest is unknown. Recorded for this sample are about 610,000 clones; approximately 96% of them occurred a single time. The biggest ten clones account for 0.11% of the sample. For the CD8 naive samples, CD45RO-negative cells were positively selected for CCR7, yielding a CD45RA+CCR7+ population from which TemRA cells were excluded. The sample consisted of naive CD8+ T cells sorted from blood. The sample's cell subset or site label is to be understood as: CD45RA+CCR7+. Receptors originate from a woman in her twenties or thirties in good health.

The gene calls are TRBV6-6 and TRBJ2-1; D remains ambiguous. This CDR3 is built from 14 residues. Looked up from germline, CDR1 is MNHNY and CDR2 is SVGAGI (reference sequence). Trimming removed 8 bases at V and 8 bases at J, with 19 bases between. DNA of the CDR3: TGTGCCAGCGGAGCAGACCCTGAGTGGGATGAGCAGTTCTTC. This sequence encodes CASGADPEWDEQFF.

The chain's CDR3 is CASSISNQPQHF. The CDR3 DNA follows: TGTGCCAGCAGTATTAGCAATCAGCCCCAGCATTTT. This sequence joins TRBV28 and TRBJ1-5; D ambiguous. The CDR3 runs to 12 residues. The germline V gene encodes CDR1 MDHEN and CDR2 SYDVKM. Trimming took off 5 bases at V and 0 bases at J, with 2 bases between the two ends. The full variable domain, in which reference TRBV28 and TRBJ1-5 provide the parts outside the CDR3, is DVKVTQSSRYLVKRTGEKVFLECVQDMDHENMFWYRQDPGLGLRLIYFSYDVKMKEKGDIPEGYSVSREKKERFSLILESASTNQTSMYLCASSISNQPQHFGDGTRLSIL.

The J gene is TRBJ2-5, the V gene TRBV20-1, with D perhaps being TRBD1 or TRBD2 (5 bases each). Trimming took off 6 bases at V and 11 bases at J, with 16 bases between the two ends. Germline V gene lookup returns CDR1 DFQATT and CDR2 SNEGSKA (reference sequence). CDR3 length equals 11 residues. DNA for the CDR3: TGCAGTGCCTCTTCCTACGAGGGGCAGTACTTC. Amino acid sequence: CSASSYEGQYF.

The gene calls are TRBV7-8 and TRBJ2-3, with 7 positions matching TRBD1. This CDR3 contains 15 residues. Germline CDR1 SGHVS, CDR2 FQNEAQ. Trimming removed 0 bases from V and 3 bases from J; junction bases left unmatched: 3. DNA of the CDR3: TGTGCCAGCAGCTTAGCGACAGGGTGGACAGATACGCAGTATTTT. Amino acids: CASSLATGWTDTQYF.

The chain is built from TRBV27 and TRBJ2-1; 11 positions match TRBD2. Germline lookup yields CDR1 MNHEY and CDR2 SMNVEV (reference sequence). CDR3 size: 15 residues. J lost 1 base, V lost 6 bases, and 2 bases had no gene match. CDR3 DNA: TGTGCCAGCAGCGGGACTAGCGGTTCCTACAATGAGCAGTTCTTC. Amino acids: CASSGTSGSYNEQFF.

This sequence joins TRBV2 and TRBJ1-5, with 7 nucleotides matching TRBD1. The CDR3 is 14 amino acids. The V and J ends lost 6 bases and 9 bases, in that order; junction bases with no gene match: 11. CDR1 is SNHLY and CDR2 is FYNNEI in the germline V gene. The CDR3 protein is CASSPDRDTWPQHF. DNA of the CDR3: TGTGCCAGCAGCCCCGACAGGGACACTTGGCCCCAGCATTTT. The full variable domain, completed using reference TRBV2 and TRBJ1-5, is EPEVTQTPSHQVTQMGQEVILRCVPISNHLYFYWYRQILGQKVEFLVSFYNNEISEKSEIFDDQFSVERPDGSNFTLKIRSTKLEDSAMYFCASSPDRDTWPQHFGDGTRLSIL.

The table lists this clone with a count of one. Other nucleotide sequences from this sample produce the same CDR3. The gene calls are TRBV2 and TRBJ2-7, with D unresolved. The V end lost 3 bases, the J end lost 4 bases, and 7 bases lay between the germline ends. CDR3 length equals 12 residues. Germline V gene data show CDR1 as SNHLY and CDR2 as FYNNEI. CDR3 DNA: TGTGCCAGCAGTGACAGAACTTACGAGCAGTACTTC. Translated, it gives CASSDRTYEQYF.

The chain is built from TRBV13 and TRBJ2-7; 9 positions match TRBD2. The germline CDR1 and CDR2 sequences are PRHDT and FYEKMQ (reference sequence). Unmatched junction bases numbered 13, after V lost 4 bases and J lost 3 bases. The length of the CDR3 is 17 residues. CDR3 loop: CASSYSLAGAPIYEQYF. The CDR3 DNA reads as TGTGCCAGCAGCTATTCCTTAGCGGGAGCACCCATCTACGAGCAGTACTTC. Supplemented by reference TRBV13 and TRBJ2-7, the full variable domain reads AAGVIQSPRHLIKEKRETATLKCYPIPRHDTVYWYQQGPGQDPQFLISFYEKMQSDKGSIPDRFSAQQFSDYHSELNMSSLELGDSALYFCASSYSLAGAPIYEQYFGPGTRLTVT.

This clone was seen more than once but under ten times. This sample includes further DNA sequences coding for the same CDR3. The V gene is TRBV27, the J gene TRBJ1-1; D gene uncertain. Per germline, CDR1 MNHEY and CDR2 SMNVEV (reference sequence). V shed 0 bases and J shed 1 base, with 3 bases lying between them. The length of the CDR3 is 13 residues. This CDR3 reads CASSLSPNTEAFF. The CDR3 DNA reads as TGTGCCAGCAGTTTATCACCGAACACTGAAGCTTTCTTT.

The chain joins TRBV5-1 to TRBJ2-3, with D tentatively TRBD2 (6 bases). V gave up 4 bases and J gave up 0 bases, with 9 bases separating them. The CDR3 runs 14 residues. The V gene's germline CDR1 is SGHRS and CDR2 YFSETQ. CDR3 nucleotides: TGCGCCAGCAGCGCGAGCGGGAGCACAGATACGCAGTATTTT. This translates into CASSASGSTDTQYF. Full variable domain (outside the CDR3, taken from reference TRBV5-1 and TRBJ2-3): KAGVTQTPRYLIKTRGQQVTLSCSPISGHRSVSWYQQTPGQGLQFLFEYFSETQRNKGNFPGRFSGRQFSNSRSEMNVSTLELGDSALYLCASSASGSTDTQYFGPGTRLTVL.

The chain links TRBV7-6 to TRBJ2-1; 9 bases line up with TRBD1. V was pared by 5 bases and J by 9 bases, with 11 bases of the junction left unmatched. The CDR3 contains 15 residues. The V gene's germline CDR1 is SGHVS and CDR2 FNYEAQ. The CDR3 reads CASSEGTGLGSEQFF. DNA for the CDR3: TGTGCCAGCAGCGAAGGGACAGGGTTGGGTAGTGAGCAGTTCTTC.

The V gene is TRBV10-2, the J gene TRBJ1-2; D is uncertain. Germline assignment: CDR1 WSHSY and CDR2 SAAADI. The CDR3 is 13 amino acids. Between the trimmed V and J ends, which lost 3 bases and 4 bases, there was a span of 9 bases. Written as DNA, the CDR3 is TGCGCCAGCAGTGAAGTAGGATCCTATGGCTACACCTTC. The encoded protein is CASSEVGSYGYTF.

V gene TRBV14 combines with J gene TRBJ2-3; a weak D match, TRBD2 (6 bases). This CDR3 is built from 13 residues. Trimming stripped 1 base from V and 8 bases from J, with 10 bases between. Per the germline V gene, CDR1 is SGHDN and CDR2 is FVKESK. CDR3 in amino acids: CASSQGTGVTQYF. The DNA of the CDR3 is TGTGCCAGCAGCCAAGGGACGGGGGTTACGCAGTATTTT.

This sequence joins TRBV5-1 and TRBJ2-2; D remains unclear. The CDR3 contains 14 residues. CDR1 and CDR2 (germline): SGHRS, YFSETQ. The V gene lost 0 bases and the J gene lost 1 base, with 4 bases spanning the gap. CDR3 amino acids: CASSLGQNTGELFF. As DNA, the CDR3 is TGCGCCAGCAGCTTGGGACAGAACACCGGGGAGCTGTTTTTT.

This chain links TRBV27 with TRBJ2-1; 10 bases line up with TRBD2. Germline lookup yields CDR1 MNHEY and CDR2 SMNVEV (reference sequence). Trimming took 5 bases from V and 7 from J; bases not matched to a gene: 5. This CDR3 is 14 amino acids long. The CDR3 loop reads CASSLAGAFNEQFF. CDR3 DNA sequence: TGTGCCAGCAGTCTAGCGGGAGCGTTTAATGAGCAGTTCTTC.

The chain employs TRBV29-1 and TRBJ1-1, with D uncertain. Germline values: CDR1 SQVTM, CDR2 ANQGSEA. The CDR3 consists of 13 residues. The ends were cut back, 4 bases at V and 3 bases at J, with 12 bases in the middle. The CDR3 sequence: CSVVVGSYTEAFF. For the CDR3, the DNA is TGCAGCGTTGTCGTAGGGTCGTACACTGAAGCTTTCTTT.

This chain uses TRBV5-1 with TRBJ2-6; D is unclear. V lost 2 bases and J lost 1, with 7 bases in between. Germline V CDR1 and CDR2: SGHRS, YFSETQ. CDR3 length: 15 amino acids. CDR3 loop: CASSLDGSGANVLTF. Written as DNA, the CDR3 is TGCGCCAGCAGCTTAGACGGGTCTGGGGCCAACGTCCTGACTTTC.

The chain is built from TRBV6-5 and TRBJ2-3; 7 bases line up with TRBD2. The V gene end was trimmed by 7 bases and the J gene end by 3 bases; junction bases not matched to a gene: 10. The length of the CDR3 is 15 residues. Germline values: CDR1 MNHEY, CDR2 SVGAGI. In DNA form, the CDR3 reads TGTGCCAGCAATCGGGGAGCGGGAATTACAGATACGCAGTATTTT. It is translated as CASNRGAGITDTQYF.

The chain joins TRBV7-8 to TRBJ2-5; 7 bases are shared with TRBD2. The CDR3 length is 15 residues. Per germline, CDR1 SGHVS and CDR2 FQNEAQ. V lost 5 bases, J lost 5 bases, and 11 bases stayed unmatched. In DNA, the CDR3 is TGTGCCAGCAGCACCGGGTGGGGGGGAGTCGAGACCCAGTACTTC. Amino acids: CASSTGWGGVETQYF.

The CDR3 DNA reads TGTGCCAGCAGCGCACGGGACAGGGGCACAGATACGCAGTATTTT. It yields the protein CASSARDRGTDTQYF. The V call is TRBV9, the J call TRBJ2-3; 9 bases match TRBD1. The J segment lost 1 base and the V segment lost 3 bases, leaving 3 bases of the junction unmatched. Per the germline V gene, CDR1 is SGDLS and CDR2 is YYNGEE. The length of the CDR3 is 15 residues.

The V gene is TRBV5-1, the J gene TRBJ1-2; no reliable D call. The length of the CDR3 is 14 residues. Germline V gene sequence: CDR1 SGHRS, CDR2 YFSETQ. Trimming took off 5 bases at V and 3 bases at J, with 14 bases between the two ends. The CDR3 bases are TGCGCCAGCAGTTTCGGCGGGTTGGACTATGGCTACACCTTC. It yields the protein CASSFGGLDYGYTF.

The chain joins TRBV5-6 to TRBJ2-1; D remains unclear. The V end lost 1 base, the J end lost 10 bases, and 12 bases lay between the germline ends. Germline CDR1 is SGHDT and CDR2 is YYEEEE. The CDR3 has 13 residues. The CDR3 region is CASSLWNVPEQFF. The CDR3 DNA reads TGTGCCAGCAGCTTGTGGAACGTTCCGGAGCAGTTCTTC.

The chain joins TRBV27 to TRBJ1-5; 9 positions agree with TRBD1. The J segment lost 0 bases and the V segment lost 2 bases, leaving 14 bases of the junction unmatched. Looked up from germline, CDR1 is MNHEY and CDR2 is SMNVEV (reference sequence). This CDR3 has 20 amino acids. This CDR3 is CASSLRSQGATLYSNQPQHF. Written as DNA, the CDR3 is TGTGCCAGCAGTTTACGATCACAGGGGGCGACCCTATATAGCAATCAGCCCCAGCATTTT.

J is TRBJ2-5 and V is TRBV7-9, with a possible D match to TRBD1 (6 bases). The J call is in doubt because the DNA end fits TRBJ2-7 better. Germline V CDR1 and CDR2: SEHNR, FQNEAQ (reference sequence). CDR3 length equals 16 residues. The CDR3 DNA sequence: TGTGCCAGCAGCTCCCCTGGGGACACCCGAGTGGTCGAGCAGTACTTC. This encodes CASSSPGDTRVVEQYF.

A word on this clone: The sample holds other DNA sequences that translate to the same CDR3. The chain combines TRBV7-9 with TRBJ1-4; D unresolved. The CDR3 consists of 12 residues. V lost 5 bases to trimming and J lost 8 bases, with 9 bases between them. Germline V CDR1 and CDR2: SEHNR, FQNEAQ (reference sequence). The CDR3 DNA is TGTGCCAGCAGCCCTACACGAGAAAAACTGTTTTTT. It encodes CASSPTREKLFF.

The chain recombines TRBV7-9 with TRBJ2-5; the match to TRBD1 covers 8 bases. This CDR3 contains 14 residues. Trimming took 5 bases from V and 6 from J; bases not matched to a gene: 8. CDR1 is SEHNR and CDR2 is FQNEAQ in the germline V gene (reference sequence). This CDR3 is CASSDGTGWQTQYF. The DNA of the CDR3 is TGTGCCAGCAGCGACGGGACAGGATGGCAGACCCAGTACTTC.

The chain couples TRBV19 to TRBJ1-1; a weak D match, TRBD1 (5 bases). Germline loops: CDR1 LNHDA, CDR2 SQIVND (reference sequence). The CDR3 has 13 amino acids. Trimming pared 3 bases from V and 6 bases from J, leaving 11 bases between. CDR3 DNA: TGTGCCAGTAGTATGGGGGGGGGACCTGAAGCTTTCTTT. It encodes CASSMGGGPEAFF.

The chain carries TRBV7-9 and TRBJ1-5; no clear D gene. In germline, CDR1 is SEHNR, CDR2 FQNEAQ (reference sequence). Trimming removed 1 base at V and 8 bases at J, with 15 bases between. The CDR3 has 15 residues. CDR3 in DNA: TGTGCCAGCAGCTTAGGGTCGCGGGGAAATGAGCCCCAGCATTTT. Amino acid sequence: CASSLGSRGNEPQHF. The complete variable domain, with remaining parts taken from reference TRBV7-9 and TRBJ1-5, reads DTGVSQNPRHKITKRGQNVTFRCDPISEHNRLYWYRQTLGQGPEFLTYFQNEAQLEKSRLLSDRFSAERPKGSFSTLEIQRTEQGDSAMYLCASSLGSRGNEPQHFGDGTRLSIL.

The genes are TRBV2 and TRBJ2-7; TRBD2 is a possible D gene (6 bases). V shed 5 bases and J shed 4 bases, with 9 bases lying between them. There are 12 residues in the CDR3. Germline V gene lookup returns CDR1 SNHLY and CDR2 FYNNEI. CDR3 nucleotides: TGTGCCAGCAGTTTTGCGGGGTACGAGCAGTACTTC. Residues: CASSFAGYEQYF.